These 7 T cell receptor beta chains originate from one sample sequenced in a study of cytomegalovirus exposure and HLA in healthy donors. The PCR contained 60 Vbeta and 13 Jbeta primers. Some clones are missing from TCRdb's copy, which holds only in-frame ones; the method was immunoSEQ multiplex PCR. The table includes 180,000 or so clones, about 79% detected once. Sequencing used PBMCs. The receptors derive from a man between 18 and 29 years old in good health and CMV-seronegative.

The rearrangement uses TRBV29-1 and TRBJ1-2; D uncertain. V lost 4 bases and J lost 0, with 12 bases in between. Germline V gene sequence: CDR1 SQVTM, CDR2 ANQGSEA. The CDR3 is made up of 14 amino acids. The CDR3 is CSVAPRRANYGYTF. Here the CDR3 DNA reads TGCAGCGTTGCCCCCAGGAGGGCTAACTATGGCTACACCTTC.

This clone has only one observation. The V and J genes are TRBV18 and TRBJ1-4; D remains ambiguous. This CDR3 region has 12 residues. CDR1 is KGHSH and CDR2 is LQKENI in the germline V gene. The ends were cut back, 3 bases at V and 7 bases at J, with 6 bases in the middle. CDR3 protein: CASSPSSEKLFF. In nucleotides, the CDR3 is TGTGCCAGCTCACCCTCCTCTGAAAAACTGTTTTTT. The full variable domain, rest sourced from reference TRBV18 and TRBJ1-4, is NAGVMQNPRHLVRRRGQEARLRCSPMKGHSHVYWYRQLPEEGLKFMVYLQKENIIDESGMPKERFSAEFPKEGPSILRIQQVVRGDSAAYFCASSPSSEKLFFGSGTQLSVL.

This clone was seen a handful of times. The chain has TRBV2 and TRBJ2-4, with TRBD1 identical over 10 bases. The CDR3 runs 15 residues. Germline V gene data show CDR1 as SNHLY and CDR2 as FYNNEI. Germline trimming cut 4 bases from V and 6 bases from J; bases unmatched to any gene: 6. The chain's CDR3 is CASSGTGTGVNIQYF. CDR3 bases: TGTGCCAGCAGTGGTACCGGGACAGGGGTAAACATTCAGTACTTC.

V usage is TRBV6-5 and J usage is TRBJ2-3, with TRBD2 as a possible D gene (7 bases). Per the germline V gene, CDR1 is MNHEY and CDR2 is SVGAGI. The CDR3 covers 14 residues. V was cut by 6 bases and J by 4 bases, with 14 bases left in between. The DNA of the CDR3 is TGTGCCAGCAGGACCCGGGGGGCCCCAGATACGCAGTATTTT. This encodes CASRTRGAPDTQYF.

V gene TRBV5-6 combines with J gene TRBJ2-7; no firm D call. This CDR3 has 12 amino acids. Germline V gives CDR1 SGHDT, CDR2 YYEEEE. Trimming stripped 2 bases from V and 2 bases from J, with 5 bases between. DNA of the CDR3: TGTGCCAGCAGCTTACAAGCCTACGAGCAGTACTTC. This gives the protein CASSLQAYEQYF.

This clone was seen a handful of times. The rearrangement uses TRBV5-1 and TRBJ2-7; TRBD1 might be the D (6 bases). The germline V and J ends were trimmed by 4 bases and 3 bases, with 8 bases remaining between them. CDR1 and CDR2 (germline): SGHRS, YFSETQ. The CDR3 length is 12 residues. CDR3 DNA: TGCGCCAGCAGCAGGGACAACTACGAGCAGTACTTC. This encodes CASSRDNYEQYF.

In its sample, this clone was seen once. V gene TRBV5-4 combines with J gene TRBJ1-2, with D possibly TRBD1 on 6 matching bases. V gave up 3 bases and J gave up 4 bases, with 10 bases separating them. CDR1 is SGHNT and CDR2 is YYREEE in the germline V gene (reference sequence). This CDR3 region has 13 residues. CDR3 amino acids: CASSSTGIYGYTF. In nucleotides, the CDR3 is TGTGCCAGCAGCTCCACAGGGATCTATGGCTACACCTTC.